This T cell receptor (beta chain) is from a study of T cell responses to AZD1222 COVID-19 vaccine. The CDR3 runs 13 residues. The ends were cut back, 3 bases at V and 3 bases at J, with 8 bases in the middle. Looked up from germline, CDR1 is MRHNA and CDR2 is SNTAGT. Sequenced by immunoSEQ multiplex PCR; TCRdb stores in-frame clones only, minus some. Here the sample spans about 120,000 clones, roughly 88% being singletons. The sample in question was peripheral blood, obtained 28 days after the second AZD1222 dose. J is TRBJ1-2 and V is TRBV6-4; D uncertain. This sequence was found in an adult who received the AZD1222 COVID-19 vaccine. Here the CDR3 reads CASSETPYYGYTF. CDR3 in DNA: TGTGCCAGCAGTGAGACACCGTACTATGGCTACACCTTC.